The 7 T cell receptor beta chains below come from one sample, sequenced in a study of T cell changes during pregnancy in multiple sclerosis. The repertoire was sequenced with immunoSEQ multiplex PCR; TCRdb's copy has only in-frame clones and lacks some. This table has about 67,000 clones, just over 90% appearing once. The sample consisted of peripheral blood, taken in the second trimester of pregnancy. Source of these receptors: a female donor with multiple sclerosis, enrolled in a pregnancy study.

The CDR3 loop reads CASSLSILTYEQYF. The CDR3 nucleotides are TGCGCCAGCAGCTTATCAATCCTAACCTACGAGCAGTACTTC. This rearrangement joins TRBV5-1 to TRBJ2-7; the D is unclear. Trimming shortened V by 2 bases and J by 2 bases, and 11 bases separated the two germline ends. The V gene's germline CDR1 is SGHRS and CDR2 YFSETQ. CDR3 length: 14 amino acids.

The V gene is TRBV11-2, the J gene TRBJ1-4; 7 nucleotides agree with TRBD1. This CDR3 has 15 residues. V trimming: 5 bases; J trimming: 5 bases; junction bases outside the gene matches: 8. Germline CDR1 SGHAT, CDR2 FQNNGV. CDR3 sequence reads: CASSPGQPSNEKLFF. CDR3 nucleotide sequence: TGTGCCAGCAGCCCGGGACAGCCGTCAAATGAAAAACTGTTTTTT. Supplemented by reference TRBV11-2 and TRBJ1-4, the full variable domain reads EAGVAQSPRYKIIEKRQSVAFWCNPISGHATLYWYQQILGQGPKLLIQFQNNGVVDDSQLPKDRFSAERLKGVDSTLKIQPAKLEDSAVYLCASSPGQPSNEKLFFGSGTQLSVL.

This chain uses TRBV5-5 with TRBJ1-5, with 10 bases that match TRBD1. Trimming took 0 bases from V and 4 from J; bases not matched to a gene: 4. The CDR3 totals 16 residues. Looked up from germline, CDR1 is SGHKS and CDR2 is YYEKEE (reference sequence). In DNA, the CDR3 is TGTGCCAGCAGCTTGGGGGACAGGGGATCAAATCAGCCCCAGCATTTT. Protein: CASSLGDRGSNQPQHF.

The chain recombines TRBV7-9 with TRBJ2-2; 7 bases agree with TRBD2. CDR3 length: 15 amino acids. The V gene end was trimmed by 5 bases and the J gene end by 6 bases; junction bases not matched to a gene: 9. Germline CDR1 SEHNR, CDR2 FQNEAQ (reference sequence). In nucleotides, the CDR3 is TGTGCCAGCAGCCCCCAGACTAGCAGCGCCGGGGAGCTGTTTTTT. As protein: CASSPQTSSAGELFF.

The CDR3: CASSSTGDTHYGYTF. CDR3 sequence (DNA): TGTGCCAGCAGTTCCACAGGGGACACACACTATGGCTACACCTTC. The rearrangement joins TRBV6-5 to TRBJ1-2; 7 nucleotides agree with TRBD1. CDR1 and CDR2 (germline): MNHEY, SVGAGI. The CDR3 is made up of 15 amino acids. Trimming cost V 4 bases and J 3 bases; bases outside gene matches: 8.

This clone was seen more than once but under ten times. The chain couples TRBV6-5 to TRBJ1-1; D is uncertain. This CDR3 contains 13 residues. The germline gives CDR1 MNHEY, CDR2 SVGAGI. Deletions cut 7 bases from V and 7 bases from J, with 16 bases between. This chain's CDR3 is CASKSPSRGEAFF. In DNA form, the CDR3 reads TGTGCCAGCAAATCACCGTCCCGGGGTGAAGCTTTCTTT.

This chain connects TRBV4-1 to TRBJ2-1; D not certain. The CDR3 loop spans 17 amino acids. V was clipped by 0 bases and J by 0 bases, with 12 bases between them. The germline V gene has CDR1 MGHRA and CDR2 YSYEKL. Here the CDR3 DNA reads TGCGCCAGCAGCCAAGACCCTGGTAGCAGCTCCTACAATGAGCAGTTCTTC. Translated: CASSQDPGSSSYNEQFF.